This TCR beta chain was documented in a study of OX40 agonist ivuxolimab in advanced cancers. The study's findings and limits: Clonal expansion from baseline to week 6 occurred in both CD4+ and CD8+ T cells.

The CDR3 is 16 residues long. Trimming at V came to 1 base and at J to 6 bases, leaving 9 bases not matched to a gene. Germline CDR1 SGHRS, CDR2 YFSETQ. Libraries were prepared by immunoSEQ multiplex PCR; TCRdb keeps only in-frame clonotypes and omits some of them. The sample lists about 75,000 clones, approximately 85% occurring once. Comments on this clone: Its antigen is currently unknown.

This material consisted of CD4+ or CD8+ T cells sorted from blood, taken in a trial of the OX40 agonist ivuxolimab. This receptor was taken from an adult with an advanced solid tumor such as melanoma, head and neck, liver or kidney cancer. The rearrangement joins TRBV5-1 to TRBJ2-1; 8 bases fit TRBD2. The CDR3 sequence is CASSLLSRLAGNEQFF. CDR3 nucleotides: TGCGCCAGCAGCTTGTTATCTCGCCTAGCGGGCAATGAGCAGTTCTTC.